This TCR beta chain stems from a study of T cells expressing NK-cell markers. Study-wide context: TCR beta repertoires came from sorted CD3+CD56+NKG2C+, CD3+CD56+NKG2C- and CD3+CD56-NKG2C+ T cells. Findings and caveats of the study: The CD3+CD56-NKG2C+ fraction of a few donors was likewise dominated by these clonotypes. Whether expanded NKG2C+ T cell clones were HCMV specific stayed uncertain.

Details on this clonotype: Its antigen is unidentified.

From germline, CDR1 is DFQATT and CDR2 SNEGSKA (reference sequence). The CDR3 spans 15 residues. TCR beta cDNA was made by 5'RACE template switching with UMIs. With the 5' RACE reads reprocessed, TCRdb shows one record per CDR3 protein and no DNA. The listing contains roughly 160,000 distinct CDR3 sequences. The chain recombines TRBV20-1 with TRBJ2-3; no DNA is available, so the TRBD1 call from TCRdb remains unchecked. The TCR originated in a man between 18 and 69 years old in good health. The sample taken for sequencing was blood T cells: a sorted CD56 or NKG2C T cell subset, CD4+ or CD8+ T cells, or bulk PBMC T cells (not recorded which). This CDR3 is CSARDHGGDTDTQYF.